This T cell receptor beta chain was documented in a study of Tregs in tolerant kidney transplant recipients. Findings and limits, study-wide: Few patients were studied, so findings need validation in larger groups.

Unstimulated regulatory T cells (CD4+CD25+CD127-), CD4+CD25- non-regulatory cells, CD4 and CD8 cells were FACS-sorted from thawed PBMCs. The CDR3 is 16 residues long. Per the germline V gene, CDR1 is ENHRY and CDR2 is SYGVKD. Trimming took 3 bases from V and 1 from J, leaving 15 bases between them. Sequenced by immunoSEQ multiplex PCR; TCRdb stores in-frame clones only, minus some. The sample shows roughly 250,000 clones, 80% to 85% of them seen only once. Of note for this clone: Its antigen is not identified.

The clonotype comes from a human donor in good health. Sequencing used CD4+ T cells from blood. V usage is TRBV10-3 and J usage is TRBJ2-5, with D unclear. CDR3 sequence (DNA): TGTGCCATCAGTGATGGGCTATCGAGGATCCAAGAGACCCAGTACTTC. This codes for CAISDGLSRIQETQYF.